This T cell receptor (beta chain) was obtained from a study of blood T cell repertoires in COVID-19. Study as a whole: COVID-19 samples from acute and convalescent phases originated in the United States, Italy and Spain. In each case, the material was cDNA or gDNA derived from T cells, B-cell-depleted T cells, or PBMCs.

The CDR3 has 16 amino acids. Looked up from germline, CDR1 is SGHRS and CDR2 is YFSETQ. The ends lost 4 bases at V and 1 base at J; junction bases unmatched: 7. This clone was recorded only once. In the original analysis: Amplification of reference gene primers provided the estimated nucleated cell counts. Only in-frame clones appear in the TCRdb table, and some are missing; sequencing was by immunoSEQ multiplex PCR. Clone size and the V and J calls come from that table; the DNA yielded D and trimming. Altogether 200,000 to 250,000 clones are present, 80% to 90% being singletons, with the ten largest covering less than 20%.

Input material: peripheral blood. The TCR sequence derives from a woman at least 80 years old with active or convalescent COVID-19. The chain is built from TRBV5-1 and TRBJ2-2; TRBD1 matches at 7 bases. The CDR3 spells CASSPVTGKNTGELFF. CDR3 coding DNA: TGCGCCAGCAGCCCCGTGACAGGGAAGAACACCGGGGAGCTGTTTTTT.